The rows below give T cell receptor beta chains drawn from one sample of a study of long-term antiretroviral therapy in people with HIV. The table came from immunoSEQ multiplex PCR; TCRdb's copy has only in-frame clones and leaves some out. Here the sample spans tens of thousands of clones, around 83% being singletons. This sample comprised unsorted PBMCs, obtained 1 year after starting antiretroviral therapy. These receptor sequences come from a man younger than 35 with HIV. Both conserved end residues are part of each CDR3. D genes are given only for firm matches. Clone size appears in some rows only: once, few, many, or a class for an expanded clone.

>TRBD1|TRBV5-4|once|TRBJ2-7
CASSFDGTGVYEQYF
TGTGCCAGCAGCTTCGACGGGACAGGGGTGTACGAGCAGTACTTC
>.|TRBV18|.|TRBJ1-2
CASSPNVRVKRGLGYTF
TGTGCCAGCTCACCAAATGTGCGGGTCAAGAGAGGGCTCGGCTACACCTTC
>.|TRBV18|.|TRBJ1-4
CASSPGASNEKLFF
TGTGCCAGCTCCCCCGGGGCCTCTAATGAAAAACTGTTTTTT
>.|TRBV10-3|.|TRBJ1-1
CAISEMRGTRTEAFF
TGTGCCATCAGTGAAATGCGGGGAACGAGAACTGAAGCTTTCTTT
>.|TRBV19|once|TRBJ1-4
CASSIRSTLNEKLFF
TGTGCCAGTAGTATCAGGTCCACCCTTAATGAAAAACTGTTTTTT
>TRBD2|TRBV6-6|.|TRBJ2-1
CASMGVREGRNEQFF
TGTGCCAGCATGGGGGTGCGGGAGGGCCGTAATGAGCAGTTCTTC
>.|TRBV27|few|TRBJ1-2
CASSLSTGGIGYTF
TGTGCCAGCAGTTTATCTACCGGGGGAATTGGCTACACCTTC
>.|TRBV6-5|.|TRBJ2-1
CASSIDASSYNEQFF
TGTGCCAGCAGTATAGATGCCAGCTCCTACAATGAGCAGTTCTTC
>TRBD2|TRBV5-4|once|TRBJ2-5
CASSRGLDLQETQYF
TGTGCCAGCAGCAGGGGACTAGATCTCCAAGAGACCCAGTACTTC
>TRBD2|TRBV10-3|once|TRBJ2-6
CAISESLAGTDSGANVLTF
TGTGCCATCAGTGAGTCCCTAGCGGGGACCGACTCTGGGGCCAACGTCCTGACTTTC
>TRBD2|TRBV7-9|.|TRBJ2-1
CASSLGAGGSSYNEQFF
TGTGCCAGCAGCTTGGGCGCGGGGGGGAGCTCCTACAATGAGCAGTTCTTC
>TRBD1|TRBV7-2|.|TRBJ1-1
CASSDRTGTTEAFF
TGTGCCAGCAGCGACCGGACAGGGACAACTGAAGCTTTCTTT
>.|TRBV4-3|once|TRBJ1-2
CASSPDWTFTGYTF
TGCGCCAGCAGCCCGGACTGGACGTTCACAGGCTACACCTTC
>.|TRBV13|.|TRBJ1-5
CASSSRGAPKRSSNQPQHF
TGTGCCAGCAGCTCCCGAGGGGCGCCAAAGAGGAGTAGCAATCAGCCCCAGCATTTT
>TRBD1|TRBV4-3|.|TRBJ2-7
CASSQGTGTLYEQYF
TGCGCCAGCAGCCAAGGGACAGGGACCTTATACGAGCAGTACTTC
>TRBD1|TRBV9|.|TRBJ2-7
CASSAGTGPSYEQYF
TGTGCCAGCAGCGCAGGGACAGGGCCATCCTACGAGCAGTACTTC
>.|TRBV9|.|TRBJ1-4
CASSVDASTNEKLFF
TGTGCCAGCAGCGTAGATGCCTCAACTAATGAAAAACTGTTTTTT
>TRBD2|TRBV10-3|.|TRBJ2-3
CAISPGLGTDTQYF
TGTGCCATCAGTCCGGGACTAGGGACAGATACGCAGTATTTT
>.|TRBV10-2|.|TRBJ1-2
CASRLGRTANYGYTF
TGCGCCAGCAGGTTAGGACGGACCGCTAACTATGGCTACACCTTC
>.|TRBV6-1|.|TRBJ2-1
CASSGGYNEQFF
TGTGCCAGCAGTGGGGGCTACAATGAGCAGTTCTTC
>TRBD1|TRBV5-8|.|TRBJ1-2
CASSRGDRGFNYGYTF
TGTGCCAGCAGTAGGGGAGACAGGGGGTTTAACTATGGCTACACCTTC
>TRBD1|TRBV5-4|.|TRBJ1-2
CANPPEGAHYTF
TGTGCCAACCCACCGGAGGGGGCCCACTACACCTTC
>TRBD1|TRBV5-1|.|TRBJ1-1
CASSVGQGPYEAFF
TGCGCCAGCAGCGTTGGACAGGGGCCCTATGAAGCTTTCTTT
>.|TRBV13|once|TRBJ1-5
CASSLRGAGGNQPQHF
TGTGCCAGCAGCTTACGGGGGGCAGGCGGCAATCAGCCCCAGCATTTT
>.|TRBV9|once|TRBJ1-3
CASSPTGNSGNTIYF
TGTGCCAGCAGCCCTACAGGTAACTCTGGAAACACCATATATTTT
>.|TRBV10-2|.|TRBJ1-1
CASSDEGRVKAFF
TGCGCCAGCAGTGATGAAGGGCGCGTTAAAGCTTTCTTT
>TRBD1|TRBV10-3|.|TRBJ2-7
CAIRTGQGVYEQYF
TGTGCCATCAGGACCGGACAGGGCGTCTACGAGCAGTACTTC
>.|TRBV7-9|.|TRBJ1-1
CASSSWTGLNTEAFF
TGTGCCAGCAGCTCCTGGACGGGGTTGAACACTGAAGCTTTCTTT
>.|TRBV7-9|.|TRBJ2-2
CASSLDVLGKPNTGELFF
TGTGCCAGCAGCTTAGACGTATTGGGCAAACCGAACACCGGGGAGCTGTTTTTT
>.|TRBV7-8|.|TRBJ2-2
CASSLPGGGSTGELFF
TGTGCCAGCAGCTTACCTGGAGGGGGTAGCACCGGGGAGCTGTTTTTT
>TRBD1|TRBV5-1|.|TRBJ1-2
CASSGGQGLYGYTF
TGCGCCAGCAGCGGAGGACAGGGACTCTATGGCTACACCTTC
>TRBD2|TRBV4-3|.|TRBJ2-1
CASSSRLAIPYNEQFF
TGCGCCAGCAGCTCGAGACTAGCGATCCCTTACAATGAGCAGTTCTTC
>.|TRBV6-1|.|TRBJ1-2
CASSAQGPYGYTF
TGTGCCAGCAGTGCACAGGGCCCCTATGGCTACACCTTC
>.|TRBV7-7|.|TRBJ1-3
CASSLAPGFGNTIYF
TGTGCCAGCAGCTTAGCGCCAGGGTTCGGAAACACCATATATTTT
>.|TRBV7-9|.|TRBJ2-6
CASSLVPPPESSGANVLTF
TGTGCCAGCAGCTTAGTCCCGCCACCCGAAAGCTCTGGGGCCAACGTCCTGACTTTC
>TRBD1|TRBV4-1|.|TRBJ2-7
CASSFRDRSSYEQYF
TGCGCCAGCAGCTTTCGGGACAGGTCCTCCTACGAGCAGTACTTC
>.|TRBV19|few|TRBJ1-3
CASSIFGAVLSGNTIYF
TGTGCCAGTAGTATTTTCGGGGCTGTCCTCTCTGGAAACACCATATATTTT
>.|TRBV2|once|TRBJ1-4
CASSARTPGEKLFF
TGTGCCAGCAGTGCTCGGACCCCTGGGGAAAAACTGTTTTTT
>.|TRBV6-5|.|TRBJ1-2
CASSHGGGNGYTF
TGTGCCAGCAGTCACGGGGGGGGCAATGGCTACACCTTC
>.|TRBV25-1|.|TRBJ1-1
CASSRISMNTEAFF
TGTGCCAGCAGTAGGATTTCTATGAACACTGAAGCTTTCTTT
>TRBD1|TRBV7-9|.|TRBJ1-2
CASSSSTDRDYGYTF
TGTGCCAGCAGCTCCTCTACCGACAGGGACTATGGCTACACCTTC
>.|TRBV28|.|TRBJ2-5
CASSLTGSLDKETQYF
TGTGCCAGCAGTTTAACCGGGAGTCTTGATAAGGAGACCCAGTACTTC
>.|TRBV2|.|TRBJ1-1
CASSKTLPEAFF
TGTGCCAGCAGTAAGACTCTCCCTGAAGCTTTCTTT
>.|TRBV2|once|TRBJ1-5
CASTQGGGGSNQPQHF
TGTGCCAGCACCCAAGGTGGAGGGGGGAGCAATCAGCCCCAGCATTTT
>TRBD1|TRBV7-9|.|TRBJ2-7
CASSFDRAAYEQYF
TGTGCCAGCAGCTTTGACAGGGCAGCCTACGAGCAGTACTTC
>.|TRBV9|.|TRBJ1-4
CASSPSNGDEKLFF
TGTGCCAGCAGCCCCTCGAATGGCGATGAAAAACTGTTTTTT
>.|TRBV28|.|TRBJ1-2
CASSFEVKLVENYGYTF
TGTGCCAGCAGTTTCGAGGTGAAACTAGTTGAGAACTATGGCTACACCTTC
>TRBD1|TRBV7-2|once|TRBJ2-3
CASSLDRGDTQYF
TGTGCCAGCAGCTTAGACAGGGGAGATACGCAGTATTTT
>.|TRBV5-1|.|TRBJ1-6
CASSYTTGSNSPLHF
TGCGCCAGCAGCTATACGACAGGCAGTAATTCACCCCTCCACTTT
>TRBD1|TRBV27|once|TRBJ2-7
CASTPSGQGSYVQYF
TGTGCCAGCACCCCTAGCGGACAGGGGTCTTATGTTCAGTACTTC
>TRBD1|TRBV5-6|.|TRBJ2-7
CASSIGTAYEQYF
TGTGCCAGCAGCATAGGGACAGCCTACGAGCAGTACTTC
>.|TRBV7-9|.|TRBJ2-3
CASSFLGGADTQYF
TGTGCCAGCAGCTTCCTCGGCGGGGCAGATACGCAGTATTTT
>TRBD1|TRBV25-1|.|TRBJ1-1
CASSDRGQERGNTEAFF
TGTGCCAGCAGTGACCGCGGACAGGAACGGGGGAACACTGAAGCTTTCTTT
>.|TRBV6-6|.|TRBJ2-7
CASSETASSYEQYF
TGTGCCAGCAGTGAGACGGCTAGCTCCTACGAGCAGTACTTC
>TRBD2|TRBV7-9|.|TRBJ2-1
CASSSPASGGADEQFF
TGTGCCAGCAGCTCCCCGGCTAGCGGGGGGGCAGATGAGCAGTTCTTC
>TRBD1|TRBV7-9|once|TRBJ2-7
CASSYGTESVEQYF
TGTGCCAGCAGCTACGGGACAGAGTCCGTCGAGCAGTACTTC
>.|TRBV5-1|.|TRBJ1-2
CASSLVRSGGYGYTF
TGCGCCAGCAGCTTGGTGCGGAGTGGGGGCTATGGCTACACCTTC
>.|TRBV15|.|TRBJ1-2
CATSREGRFYGYTF
TGTGCCACCAGCAGAGAGGGGAGATTCTATGGCTACACCTTC
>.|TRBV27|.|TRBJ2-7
CASSPPRPGYEQYF
TGTGCCAGCAGTCCCCCCCGTCCGGGGTACGAGCAGTACTTC
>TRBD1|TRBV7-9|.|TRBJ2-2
CASSPRGTGETGELFF
TGTGCCAGCAGCCCCCGAGGGACAGGTGAAACCGGGGAGCTGTTTTTT